Each of the 5 T cell receptor beta chains below was sequenced from the same sample in a study of cytomegalovirus exposure and HLA in healthy donors. Both 60 Vbeta primers and 13 Jbeta primers went into the PCR. The data were produced by immunoSEQ multiplex PCR, yet TCRdb's version contains in-frame clones alone and is incomplete. There are 85,000 to 100,000 clones in the sample; about four fifths occur only once, and 7% to 10% lies in the top ten. Sequencing was carried out using PBMCs. These receptor sequences come from a human donor in good health.

The chain links TRBV4-2 to TRBJ2-3; the match to TRBD2 covers 8 bases. V was pared by 0 bases and J by 4 bases, with 9 bases of the junction left unmatched. Germline CDR1 is LGHNA and CDR2 is YNFKEQ. The CDR3 contains 17 residues. The CDR3 coding sequence is TGTGCCAGCAGCCAAGATATGGGCGGGGGGTTCTCAGATACGCAGTATTTT. This encodes CASSQDMGGGFSDTQYF.

Judged by abundance, this clone is medium-sized. The gene calls are TRBV10-3 and TRBJ2-1, with 8 bases that match TRBD1. The length of the CDR3 is 15 residues. Germline-derived CDR1 and CDR2 are ENHRY and SYGVKD. The J segment lost 9 bases and the V segment lost 3 bases, leaving 10 bases of the junction unmatched. CDR3 sequence reads: CAISDPPQGASEQFF. The CDR3 DNA follows: TGTGCCATCAGTGATCCCCCGCAGGGGGCGAGTGAGCAGTTCTTC.

V gene TRBV30 combines with J gene TRBJ1-1; D is perhaps TRBD1 (5 bases). The CDR3 spans 13 residues. V was cut by 5 bases and J by 1 base, with 11 bases left in between. Germline V gene lookup returns CDR1 GTSNPN and CDR2 SVGIG (reference sequence). The CDR3 here is CAWQQVENTEAFF. Here the CDR3 DNA reads TGTGCCTGGCAACAGGTGGAGAACACTGAAGCTTTCTTT. Full variable domain (outside the CDR3, taken from reference TRBV30 and TRBJ1-1): SQTIHQWPATLVQPVGSPLSLECTVEGTSNPNLYWYRQAAGRGLQLLFYSVGIGQISSEVPQNLSASRPQDRQFILSSKKLLLSDSGFYLCAWQQVENTEAFFGQGTRLTVV.

This chain joins TRBV2 and TRBJ2-7; D remains ambiguous. Germline V gives CDR1 SNHLY, CDR2 FYNNEI. Deletions cut 6 bases from V and 2 bases from J, with 17 bases between. This CDR3 contains 15 residues. The CDR3 loop reads CASSPTRAGTYEQYF. CDR3 in DNA: TGTGCCAGCAGCCCCACACGAGCAGGTACCTACGAGCAGTACTTC.

The chain links TRBV6-4 to TRBJ2-1; 11 bases line up with TRBD2. V lost 6 bases and J lost 6; bases outside the gene matches: 7. This CDR3 contains 15 residues. Looked up from germline, CDR1 is MRHNA and CDR2 is SNTAGT. The CDR3 nucleotides are TGTGCCAGCAGACCTACTAGCGGGAGAGGCAATGAGCAGTTCTTC. This codes for CASRPTSGRGNEQFF.